Here is one T cell receptor beta chain with its context. This entry comes from a study of cytomegalovirus exposure and HLA in healthy donors. Germline lookup yields CDR1 MGHRA and CDR2 YSYEKL. This CDR3 region has 17 residues. V gave up 1 base and J gave up 2 bases; unmatched junction bases: 7. Primers included in the PCR were 60 Vbeta and 13 Jbeta primers. The assay was immunoSEQ multiplex PCR, and TCRdb's table has in-frame clones only and misses some. The data hold some 130,000 clones, with 70% to 85% observed a single time. This chain links TRBV4-1 with TRBJ2-1; 8 positions match TRBD2. The receptor was isolated from a female donor in good health and CMV-seronegative. Sequencing input: PBMCs. CDR3 sequence reads: CASSQGLQAGAYNEQFF. The CDR3 DNA follows: TGCGCCAGCAGCCAAGGGCTTCAAGCGGGAGCCTACAATGAGCAGTTCTTC.